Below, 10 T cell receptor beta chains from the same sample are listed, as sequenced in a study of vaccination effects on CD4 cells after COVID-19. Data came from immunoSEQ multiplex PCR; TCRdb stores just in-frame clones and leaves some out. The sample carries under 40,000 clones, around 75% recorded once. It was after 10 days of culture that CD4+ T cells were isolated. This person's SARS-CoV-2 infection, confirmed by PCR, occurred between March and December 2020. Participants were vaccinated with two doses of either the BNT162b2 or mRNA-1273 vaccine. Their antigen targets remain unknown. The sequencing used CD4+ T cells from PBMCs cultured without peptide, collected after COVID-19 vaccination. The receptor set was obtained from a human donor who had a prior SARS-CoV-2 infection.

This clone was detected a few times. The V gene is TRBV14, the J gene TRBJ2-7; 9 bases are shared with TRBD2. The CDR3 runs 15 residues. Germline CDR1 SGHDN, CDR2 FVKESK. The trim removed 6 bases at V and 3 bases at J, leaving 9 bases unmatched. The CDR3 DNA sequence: TGTGCCAGCAGGAAAGGGGCGGGAGGGCTCTACGAGCAGTACTTC. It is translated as CASRKGAGGLYEQYF.

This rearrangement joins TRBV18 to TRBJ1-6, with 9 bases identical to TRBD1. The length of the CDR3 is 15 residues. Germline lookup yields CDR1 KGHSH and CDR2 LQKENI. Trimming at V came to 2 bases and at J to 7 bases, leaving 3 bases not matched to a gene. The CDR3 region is CASSPSGQGNSPLHF. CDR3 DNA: TGTGCCAGCTCACCATCGGGACAGGGAAATTCACCCCTCCACTTT.

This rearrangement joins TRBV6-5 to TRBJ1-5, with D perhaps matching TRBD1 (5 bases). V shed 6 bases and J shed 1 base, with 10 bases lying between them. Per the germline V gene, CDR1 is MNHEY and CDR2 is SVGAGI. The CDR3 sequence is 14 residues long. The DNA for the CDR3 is TGTGCCAGCAGCAGGGTAGGGAGCAATCAGCCCCAGCATTTT. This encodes CASSRVGSNQPQHF.

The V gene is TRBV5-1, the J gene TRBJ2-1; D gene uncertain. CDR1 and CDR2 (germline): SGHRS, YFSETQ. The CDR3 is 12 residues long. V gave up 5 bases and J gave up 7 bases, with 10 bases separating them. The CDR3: CASSTPPNEQFF. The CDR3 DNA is TGCGCCAGCAGTACGCCTCCTAATGAGCAGTTCTTC.

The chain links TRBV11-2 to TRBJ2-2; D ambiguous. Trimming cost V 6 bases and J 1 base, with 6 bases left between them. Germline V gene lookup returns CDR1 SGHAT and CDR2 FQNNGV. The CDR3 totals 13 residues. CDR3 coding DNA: TGTGCCAGCAGTCCAGTGAACACCGGGGAGCTGTTTTTT. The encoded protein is CASSPVNTGELFF.

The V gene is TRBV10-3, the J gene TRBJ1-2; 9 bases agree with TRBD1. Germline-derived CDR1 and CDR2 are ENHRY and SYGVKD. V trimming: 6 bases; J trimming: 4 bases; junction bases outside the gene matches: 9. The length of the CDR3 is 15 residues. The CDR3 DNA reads TGTGCCATCAGGGACAGGGGATCGCTCGTCTATGGCTACACCTTC. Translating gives CAIRDRGSLVYGYTF.

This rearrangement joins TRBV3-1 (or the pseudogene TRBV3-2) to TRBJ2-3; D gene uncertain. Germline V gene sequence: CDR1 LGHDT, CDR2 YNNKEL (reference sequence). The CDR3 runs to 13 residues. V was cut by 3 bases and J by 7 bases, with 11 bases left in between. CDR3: CASSHNPSYTQYF. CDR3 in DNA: TGTGCCAGCAGCCACAACCCCTCCTATACGCAGTATTTT.

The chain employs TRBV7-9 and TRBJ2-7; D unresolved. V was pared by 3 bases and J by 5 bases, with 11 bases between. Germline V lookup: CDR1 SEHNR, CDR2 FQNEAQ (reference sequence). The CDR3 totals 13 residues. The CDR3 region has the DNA TGTGCCAGCAGCTTGCAGATACTGGACGAGCAGTACTTC. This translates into CASSLQILDEQYF.

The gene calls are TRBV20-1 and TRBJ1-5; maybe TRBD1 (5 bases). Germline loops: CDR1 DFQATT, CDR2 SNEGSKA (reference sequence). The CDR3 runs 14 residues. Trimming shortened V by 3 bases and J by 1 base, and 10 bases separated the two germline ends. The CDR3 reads CSASRQGSNQPQHF. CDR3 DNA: TGCAGTGCTAGTCGGCAGGGAAGCAATCAGCCCCAGCATTTT.

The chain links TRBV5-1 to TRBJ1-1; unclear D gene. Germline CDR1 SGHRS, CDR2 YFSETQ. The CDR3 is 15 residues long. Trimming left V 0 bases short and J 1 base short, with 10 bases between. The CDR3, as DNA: TGCGCCAGCAGCTTGGGTTTTGGCGGGAACACTGAAGCTTTCTTT. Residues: CASSLGFGGNTEAFF.